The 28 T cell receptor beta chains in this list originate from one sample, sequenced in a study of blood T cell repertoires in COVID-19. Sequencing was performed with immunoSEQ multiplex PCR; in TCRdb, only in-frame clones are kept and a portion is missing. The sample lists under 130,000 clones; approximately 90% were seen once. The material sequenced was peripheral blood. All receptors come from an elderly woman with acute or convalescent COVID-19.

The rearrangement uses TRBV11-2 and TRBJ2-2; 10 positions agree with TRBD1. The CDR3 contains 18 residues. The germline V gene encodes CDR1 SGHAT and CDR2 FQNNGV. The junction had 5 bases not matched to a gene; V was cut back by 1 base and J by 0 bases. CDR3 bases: TGTGCCAGCAGCTTAGGACGCGGACAGGGGGCGAACACCGGGGAGCTGTTTTTT. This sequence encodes CASSLGRGQGANTGELFF.

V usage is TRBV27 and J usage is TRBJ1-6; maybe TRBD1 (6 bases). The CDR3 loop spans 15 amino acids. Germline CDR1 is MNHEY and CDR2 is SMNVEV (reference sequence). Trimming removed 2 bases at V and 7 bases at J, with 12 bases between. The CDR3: CASSLGGTMNSPLHF. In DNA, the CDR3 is TGTGCCAGCAGTTTAGGGGGCACCATGAATTCACCCCTCCACTTT.

The CDR3: CASSVPGLLTDTQYF. For the CDR3, the DNA is TGTGCCAGCAGTGTTCCGGGACTACTCACAGATACGCAGTATTTT. V and J are TRBV2 and TRBJ2-3, with 7 bases fitting TRBD2. There are 15 residues in the CDR3. In germline, CDR1 is SNHLY, CDR2 FYNNEI. J gave up 2 bases and V 4 bases, and 6 bases lay outside the gene matches. The full variable domain, rest sourced from reference TRBV2 and TRBJ2-3, is EPEVTQTPSHQVTQMGQEVILRCVPISNHLYFYWYRQILGQKVEFLVSFYNNEISEKSEIFDDQFSVERPDGSNFTLKIRSTKLEDSAMYFCASSVPGLLTDTQYFGPGTRLTVL.

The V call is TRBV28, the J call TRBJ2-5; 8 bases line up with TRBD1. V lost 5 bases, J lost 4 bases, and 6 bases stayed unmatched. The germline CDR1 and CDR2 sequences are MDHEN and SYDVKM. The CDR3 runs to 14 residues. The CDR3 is CASSAPDRGETQYF. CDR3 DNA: TGTGCCAGCAGTGCTCCAGACAGGGGAGAGACCCAGTACTTC.

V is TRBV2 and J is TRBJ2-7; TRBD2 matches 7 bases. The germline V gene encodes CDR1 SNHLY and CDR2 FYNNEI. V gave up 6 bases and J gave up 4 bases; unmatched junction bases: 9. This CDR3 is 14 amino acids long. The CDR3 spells CASRGEGSPYEQYF. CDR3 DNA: TGTGCCAGCAGGGGGGAGGGGTCCCCTTACGAGCAGTACTTC.

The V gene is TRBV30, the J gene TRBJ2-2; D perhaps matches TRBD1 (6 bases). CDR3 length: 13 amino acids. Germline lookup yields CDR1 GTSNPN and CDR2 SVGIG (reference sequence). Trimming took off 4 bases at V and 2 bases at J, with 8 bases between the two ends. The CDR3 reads CAWTGANTGELFF. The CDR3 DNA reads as TGTGCCTGGACAGGGGCAAACACCGGGGAGCTGTTTTTT.

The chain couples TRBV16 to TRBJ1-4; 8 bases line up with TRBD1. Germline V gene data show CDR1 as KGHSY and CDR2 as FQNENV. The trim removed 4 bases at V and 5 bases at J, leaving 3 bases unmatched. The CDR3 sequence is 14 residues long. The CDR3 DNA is TGTGCCAGCAGCCCTAACAGGGGGAATGAAAAACTGTTTTTT. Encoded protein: CASSPNRGNEKLFF.

CDR3 coding DNA: TGTGTCTTGACTAGCGGATGGTACAATGAGCAGTTCTTC. Translating gives CVLTSGWYNEQFF. V gene TRBV30 combines with J gene TRBJ2-1; TRBD2 matches at 9 bases. Germline V lookup: CDR1 GTSNPN, CDR2 SVGIG (reference sequence). There are 13 residues in the CDR3.

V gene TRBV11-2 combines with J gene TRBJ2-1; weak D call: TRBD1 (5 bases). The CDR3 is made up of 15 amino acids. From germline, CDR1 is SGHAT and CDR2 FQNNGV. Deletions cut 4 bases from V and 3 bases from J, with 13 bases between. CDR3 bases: TGTGCCAGCAGCTACCTCAGGGCCTTCTACAATGAGCAGTTCTTC. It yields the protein CASSYLRAFYNEQFF.

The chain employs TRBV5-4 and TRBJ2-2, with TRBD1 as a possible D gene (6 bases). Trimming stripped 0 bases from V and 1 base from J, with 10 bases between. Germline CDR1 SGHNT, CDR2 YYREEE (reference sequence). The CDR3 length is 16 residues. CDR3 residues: CASSLGVGQNTGELFF. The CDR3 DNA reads TGTGCCAGCAGCTTGGGTGTGGGACAGAACACCGGGGAGCTGTTTTTT.

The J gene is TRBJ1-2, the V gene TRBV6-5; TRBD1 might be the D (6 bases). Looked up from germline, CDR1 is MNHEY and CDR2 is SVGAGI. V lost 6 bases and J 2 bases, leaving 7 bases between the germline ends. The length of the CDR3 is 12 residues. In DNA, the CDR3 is TGTGCCAGCAGCAGGGGAAACTATGGCTACACCTTC. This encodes CASSRGNYGYTF.

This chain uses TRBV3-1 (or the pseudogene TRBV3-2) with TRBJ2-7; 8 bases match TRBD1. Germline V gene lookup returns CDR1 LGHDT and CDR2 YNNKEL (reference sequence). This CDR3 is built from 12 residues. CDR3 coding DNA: TGTCATAGTGGACAGGGAGTCAACGAGCAGTACTTC. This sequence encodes CHSGQGVNEQYF.

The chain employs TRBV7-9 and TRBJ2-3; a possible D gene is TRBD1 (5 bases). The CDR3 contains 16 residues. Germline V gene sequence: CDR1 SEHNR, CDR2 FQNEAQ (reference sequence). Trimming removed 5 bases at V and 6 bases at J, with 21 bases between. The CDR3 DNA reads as TGTGCCAGCAGCAGTACGATCTCGACAGTGATTGATACGCAGTATTTT. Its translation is CASSSTISTVIDTQYF.

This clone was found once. DNA of the CDR3: TGTGCCAGCAGCCCACGGGACAGTCAATACGAGCAGTACTTC. It is translated as CASSPRDSQYEQYF. V usage is TRBV6-5 and J usage is TRBJ2-7; 7 nucleotides align to TRBD1. Germline CDR1 is MNHEY and CDR2 is SVGAGI. The CDR3 runs 14 residues. Unmatched junction bases numbered 9, after V lost 6 bases and J lost 4 bases.

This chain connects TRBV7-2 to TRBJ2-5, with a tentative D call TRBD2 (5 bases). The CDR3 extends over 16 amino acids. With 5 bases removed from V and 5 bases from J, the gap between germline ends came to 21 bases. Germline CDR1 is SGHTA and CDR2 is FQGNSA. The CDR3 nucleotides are TGTGCCAGCAGCGTATCAACCCTCGCGCCGGGGGAGACCCAGTACTTC. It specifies CASSVSTLAPGETQYF. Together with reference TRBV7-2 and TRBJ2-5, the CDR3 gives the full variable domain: GAGVSQSPSNKVTEKGKDVELRCDPISGHTALYWYRQSLGQGLEFLIYFQGNSAPDKSGLPSDRFSAERTGGSVSTLTIQRTQQEDSAVYLCASSVSTLAPGETQYFGPGTRLLVL.

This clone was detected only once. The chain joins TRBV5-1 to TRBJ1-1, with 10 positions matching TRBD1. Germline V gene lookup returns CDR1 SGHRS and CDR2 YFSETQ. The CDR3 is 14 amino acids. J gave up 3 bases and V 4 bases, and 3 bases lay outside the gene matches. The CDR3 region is CASSTDRGHTEAFF. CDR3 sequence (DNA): TGCGCCAGCAGCACAGACAGGGGGCACACTGAAGCTTTCTTT.

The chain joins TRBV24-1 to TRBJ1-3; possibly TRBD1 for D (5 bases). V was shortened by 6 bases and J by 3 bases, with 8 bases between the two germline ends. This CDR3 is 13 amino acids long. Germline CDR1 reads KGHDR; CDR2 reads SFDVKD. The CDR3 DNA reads TGTGCCACCAGTCGCGGGGGTGGAAACACCATATATTTT. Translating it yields CATSRGGGNTIYF.

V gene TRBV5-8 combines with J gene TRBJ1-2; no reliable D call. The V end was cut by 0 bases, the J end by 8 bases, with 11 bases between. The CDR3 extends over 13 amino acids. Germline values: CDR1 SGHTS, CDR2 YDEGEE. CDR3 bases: TGTGCCAGCAGCTTGGACCGATATGGCGGCTACACCTTC. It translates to CASSLDRYGGYTF.

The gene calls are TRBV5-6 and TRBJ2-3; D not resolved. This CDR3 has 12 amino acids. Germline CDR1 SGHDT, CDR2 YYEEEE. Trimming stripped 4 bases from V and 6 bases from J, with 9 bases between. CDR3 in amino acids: CASSPPFDTQYF. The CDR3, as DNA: TGTGCCAGCAGCCCCCCCTTTGATACGCAGTATTTT.

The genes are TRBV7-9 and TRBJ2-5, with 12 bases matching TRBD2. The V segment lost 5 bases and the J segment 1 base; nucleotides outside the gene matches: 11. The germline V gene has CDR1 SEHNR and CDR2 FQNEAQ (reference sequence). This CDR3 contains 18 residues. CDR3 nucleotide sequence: TGTGCCAGCAGCCCGGGGGCTAGCGGGGGGGAGACCCAAGAGACCCAGTACTTC. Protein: CASSPGASGGETQETQYF.

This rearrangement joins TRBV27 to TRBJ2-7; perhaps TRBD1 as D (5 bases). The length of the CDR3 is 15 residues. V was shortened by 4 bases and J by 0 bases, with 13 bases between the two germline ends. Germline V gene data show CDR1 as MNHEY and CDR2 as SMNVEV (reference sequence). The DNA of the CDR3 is TGTGCCAGCAGTTCGGAATTGGGGCCCTCCTACGAGCAGTACTTC. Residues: CASSSELGPSYEQYF.

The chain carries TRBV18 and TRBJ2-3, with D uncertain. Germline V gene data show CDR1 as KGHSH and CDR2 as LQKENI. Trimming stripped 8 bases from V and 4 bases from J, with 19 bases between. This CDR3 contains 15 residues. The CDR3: CASIKSLSTADTQYF. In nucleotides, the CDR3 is TGTGCCAGCATCAAGTCGTTGAGTACCGCAGATACGCAGTATTTT.

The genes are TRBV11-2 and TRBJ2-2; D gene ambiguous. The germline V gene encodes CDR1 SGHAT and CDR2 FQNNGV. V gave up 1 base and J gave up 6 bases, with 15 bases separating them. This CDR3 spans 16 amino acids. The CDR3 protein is CASSLVPPRSAGELFF. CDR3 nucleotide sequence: TGTGCCAGCAGCTTAGTTCCCCCGCGGTCCGCCGGGGAGCTGTTTTTT. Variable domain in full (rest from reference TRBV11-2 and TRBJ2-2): EAGVAQSPRYKIIEKRQSVAFWCNPISGHATLYWYQQILGQGPKLLIQFQNNGVVDDSQLPKDRFSAERLKGVDSTLKIQPAKLEDSAVYLCASSLVPPRSAGELFFGEGSRLTVL.

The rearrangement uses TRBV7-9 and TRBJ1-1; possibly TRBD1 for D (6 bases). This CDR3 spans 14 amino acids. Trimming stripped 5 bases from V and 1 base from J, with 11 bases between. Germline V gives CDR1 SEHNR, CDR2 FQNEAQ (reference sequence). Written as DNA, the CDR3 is TGTGCCAGCAGCAACGGACAGCCGAACACTGAAGCTTTCTTT. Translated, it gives CASSNGQPNTEAFF.

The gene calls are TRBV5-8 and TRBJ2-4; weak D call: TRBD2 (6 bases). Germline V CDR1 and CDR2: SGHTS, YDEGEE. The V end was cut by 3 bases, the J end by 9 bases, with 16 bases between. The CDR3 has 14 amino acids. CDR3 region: CASSSRLVVAIQYF. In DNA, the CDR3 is TGTGCCAGCAGCTCCCGACTAGTGGTAGCCATTCAGTACTTC.

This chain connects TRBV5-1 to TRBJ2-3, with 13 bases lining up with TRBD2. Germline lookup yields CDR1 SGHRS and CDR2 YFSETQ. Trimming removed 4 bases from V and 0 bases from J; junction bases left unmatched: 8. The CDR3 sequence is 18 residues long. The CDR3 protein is CASSVGLAGMTSTDTQYF. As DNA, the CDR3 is TGCGCCAGCAGCGTGGGACTAGCGGGGATGACTAGCACAGATACGCAGTATTTT. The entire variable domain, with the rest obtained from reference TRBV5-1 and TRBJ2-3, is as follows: KAGVTQTPRYLIKTRGQQVTLSCSPISGHRSVSWYQQTPGQGLQFLFEYFSETQRNKGNFPGRFSGRQFSNSRSEMNVSTLELGDSALYLCASSVGLAGMTSTDTQYFGPGTRLTVL.

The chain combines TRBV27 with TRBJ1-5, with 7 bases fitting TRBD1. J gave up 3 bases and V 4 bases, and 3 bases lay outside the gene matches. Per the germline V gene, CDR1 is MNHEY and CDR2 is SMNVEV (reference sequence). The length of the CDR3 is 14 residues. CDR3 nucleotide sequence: TGTGCCAGCAGTTACAGGGGACCCAATCAGCCCCAGCATTTT. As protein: CASSYRGPNQPQHF.

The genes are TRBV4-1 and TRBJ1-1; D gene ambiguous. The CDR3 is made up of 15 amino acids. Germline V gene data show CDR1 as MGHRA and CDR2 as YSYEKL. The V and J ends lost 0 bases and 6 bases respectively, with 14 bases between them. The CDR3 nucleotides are TGCGCCAGCAGCCAAGATACAGTCTTTGGTTCTGAAGCTTTCTTT. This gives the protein CASSQDTVFGSEAFF.